This T cell receptor (beta chain) emerged from a study of a mutant IDH1 vaccine in newly diagnosed glioma. About the study: Once 4-6 weeks had passed after radiotherapy alone, vaccination started, or it started with temozolomide cycles. Before enrollment, patients got radiotherapy alone, temozolomide alone, or mostly the combination. Study-level points and caveats: Among top peripheral T cell clonotypes, changes seemed unrelated to pseudoprogression.

TCRdb's copy holds only in-frame clones and misses some; the assay was immunoSEQ multiplex PCR. Here the sample spans tens of thousands of clones, 82% being singletons. In regard to this clone: Its specificity is not known.

This CDR3 has 15 amino acids. The V end lost 1 base, the J end lost 2 bases, and 12 bases lay between the germline ends. Looked up from germline, CDR1 is SGHTA and CDR2 is FQGNSA. Noted time point: week 47, end of study. All doses held 300 ug of mutant IDH1 20-mer peptide, with topical imiquimod. The source material was PBMCs, sampled from a glioma patient whose treatment included an IDH1 peptide vaccine. This chain joins TRBV7-2 and TRBJ2-7; a possible D gene is TRBD2 (6 bases). This TCR came from a man aged 18 to 29 with glioma. Some clones in this sample may be carry-over from other donors' samples. The CDR3 is CASSLGGATTYEQYF. The CDR3 nucleotides are TGTGCCAGCAGCTTAGGCGGGGCCACGACCTACGAGCAGTACTTC. The full variable domain, completed using reference TRBV7-2 and TRBJ2-7, is GAGVSQSPSNKVTEKGKDVELRCDPISGHTALYWYRQSLGQGLEFLIYFQGNSAPDKSGLPSDRFSAERTGGSVSTLTIQRTQQEDSAVYLCASSLGGATTYEQYFGPGTRLTVT.